This T cell receptor (beta chain) was recorded in a study of blood T cell repertoires in COVID-19. As for the study in general: The samples span acute and convalescent COVID-19 from the United States, Italy and Spain. The analysed material was cDNA or gDNA that came from T cells, B-cell-depleted T cells, or PBMCs.

Per the germline V gene, CDR1 is DFQATT and CDR2 is SNEGSKA (reference sequence). Trimming removed 6 bases from V and 8 bases from J, with 11 bases in between. The CDR3 runs 11 residues. In the authors' workflow: By means of reference gene primer amplification, nucleated cell counts were estimated. The method was immunoSEQ multiplex PCR; TCRdb's version includes in-frame clones alone and lacks a portion of them. That table gives V, J and clone size, and the DNA gave D and trimming. Of about 88,000 clones in the sample, around nine tenths are singletons; the top ten hold 2.9%. The chain links TRBV20-1 to TRBJ1-5; D unresolved. The sequenced material came from peripheral blood. This clonotype was sampled from an elderly woman with acute or convalescent COVID-19. The CDR3 protein is CSARAGEPQHF. CDR3 nucleotide sequence: TGCAGTGCCCGGGCCGGGGAGCCCCAGCATTTT.